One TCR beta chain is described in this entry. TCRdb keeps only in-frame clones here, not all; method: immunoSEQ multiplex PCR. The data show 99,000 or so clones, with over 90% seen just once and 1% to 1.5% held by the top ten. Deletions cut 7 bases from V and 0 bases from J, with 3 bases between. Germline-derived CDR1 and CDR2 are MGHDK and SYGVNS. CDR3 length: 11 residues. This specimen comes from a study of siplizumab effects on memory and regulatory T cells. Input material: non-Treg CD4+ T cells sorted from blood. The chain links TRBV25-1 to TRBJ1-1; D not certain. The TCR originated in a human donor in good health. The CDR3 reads CASTLNTEAFF. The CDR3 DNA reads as TGTGCCAGCACGCTGAACACTGAAGCTTTCTTT.